The 30 T cell receptor beta chains given below trace back to one sample, sequenced in a study of shared clonotypes between healthy human individuals. Data came from immunoSEQ multiplex PCR; TCRdb stores just in-frame clones and leaves some out. The table lists under 600,000 clones, about 97% of them singletons, with roughly 0.055% in the top ten. Sequencing used naive CD4+ T cells sorted from blood. The subset denotes: CD45RA+ positively selected. Receptors were obtained from a young woman in good health.

The J gene is TRBJ2-4, the V gene TRBV5-4; TRBD1 matches 10 bases. The trim removed 3 bases at V and 9 bases at J, leaving 12 bases unmatched. This CDR3 is built from 16 residues. Per the germline V gene, CDR1 is SGHNT and CDR2 is YYREEE (reference sequence). Here the CDR3 DNA reads TGTGCCAGCAGCTCGACGGGGACAGGGGATGTCGGCATTCAGTACTTC. Encoded protein: CASSSTGTGDVGIQYF. Full variable domain (missing parts from reference TRBV5-4 and TRBJ2-4): ETGVTQSPTHLIKTRGQQVTLRCSSQSGHNTVSWYQQALGQGPQFIFQYYREEENGRGNFPPRFSGLQFPNYSSELNVNALELDDSALYLCASSSTGTGDVGIQYFGAGTRLSVL.

The rearrangement links TRBV28 to TRBJ2-1, with D tentatively TRBD1 or TRBD2 (6 bases each). The CDR3 consists of 14 residues. V was cut by 6 bases and J by 8 bases, with 17 bases left in between. Germline V gene data show CDR1 as MDHEN and CDR2 as SYDVKM. CDR3 sequence (DNA): TGTGCCAGCAGCCTGAGGGGGGCGTACTATGAGCAGTTCTTC. Its translation is CASSLRGAYYEQFF.

With respect to this clone: At one boundary the junction diverges from the germline segment, which might be a read error. The chain links TRBV2 to TRBJ1-2; no firm D call. This CDR3 is built from 12 residues. Germline V gene sequence: CDR1 SNHLY, CDR2 FYNNEI. As DNA, the CDR3 is TGTGCCAGCAAGCCGCCCGTTTATGGCCACACCTTC. Translated, it gives CASKPPVYGHTF.

In its sample, this clone was seen once. The chain carries TRBV19 and TRBJ2-3; 9 bases fit TRBD2. CDR1 is LNHDA and CDR2 is SQIVND in the germline V gene (reference sequence). The ends lost 4 bases at V and 1 base at J; junction bases unmatched: 6. The CDR3 runs to 16 residues. CDR3 sequence: CASSTGIAGGTDTQYF. CDR3 coding DNA: TGTGCCAGTAGTACCGGGATAGCGGGGGGCACAGATACGCAGTATTTT.

The chain employs TRBV28 and TRBJ1-1, with TRBD1 identical over 9 bases. Looked up from germline, CDR1 is MDHEN and CDR2 is SYDVKM. This CDR3 comprises 17 residues. Unmatched junction bases numbered 10, after V lost 4 bases and J lost 1 base. CDR3 in DNA: TGTGCCAGCAGTTATTTTCGACGGGGACAGGGGAACACTGAAGCTTTCTTT. Encoded protein: CASSYFRRGQGNTEAFF.

The V call is TRBV6-5, the J call TRBJ2-7; D possibly corresponds to TRBD2 (6 bases). The CDR3 loop spans 16 amino acids. Trimming took off 3 bases at V and 2 bases at J, with 17 bases between the two ends. Germline-derived CDR1 and CDR2 are MNHEY and SVGAGI. Here the CDR3 reads CASSYDPGGTPYEQYF. DNA for the CDR3: TGTGCCAGCAGTTATGATCCCGGGGGAACCCCCTACGAGCAGTACTTC.

This chain joins TRBV11-2 and TRBJ2-7, with 9 bases lining up with TRBD1. Germline CDR1 and CDR2: SGHAT and FQNNGV. The ends lost 3 bases at V and 3 bases at J; junction bases unmatched: 18. The CDR3 has 19 amino acids. CDR3 sequence reads: CASSFRPGGQGPELYEQYF. The CDR3 nucleotides read TGTGCCAGCAGCTTTAGGCCGGGGGGACAGGGCCCGGAGCTCTACGAGCAGTACTTC.

V gene TRBV21-1 combines with J gene TRBJ2-7; the table calls TRBD1, which could not be checked here. TRBV21-1 is flagged as a pseudogene. The CDR3 has 15 amino acids. The CDR3 nucleotides read TGTGCCAGCAGCCGAGGGACAGACCCTATCAACGAGCAGTACTTC. Translated: CASSRGTDPINEQYF.

This clone was seen just once. V gene TRBV2 combines with J gene TRBJ2-3; TRBD2 is a possible D gene (6 bases). V was shortened by 4 bases and J by 1 base, with 9 bases between the two germline ends. Germline CDR1 and CDR2: SNHLY and FYNNEI. The CDR3 is 14 amino acids. The chain's CDR3 is CASSVGGGTDTQYF. The CDR3 DNA sequence: TGTGCCAGCAGTGTGGGGGGAGGCACAGATACGCAGTATTTT.

This clone has only one observation. J is TRBJ2-7 and V is TRBV6-1; D is undetermined. V was trimmed by 1 base and J by 3 bases, leaving 16 bases between them. Germline lookup yields CDR1 MNHNS and CDR2 SASEGT. This CDR3 comprises 16 residues. This chain's CDR3 is CASSEDPSLRLYEQYF. The CDR3 DNA reads as TGTGCCAGCAGTGAAGACCCCTCCCTAAGACTCTACGAGCAGTACTTC.

The chain joins TRBV2 to TRBJ2-1; no clear D gene. Trimming took off 0 bases at V and 11 bases at J, with 14 bases between the two ends. The CDR3 is made up of 14 amino acids. CDR1 is SNHLY and CDR2 is FYNNEI in the germline V gene. CDR3 residues: CASSEALHLMKQFF. CDR3 coding DNA: TGTGCCAGCAGTGAAGCGCTCCACCTAATGAAGCAGTTCTTC.

This clone has only one observation. The chain recombines TRBV20-1 with TRBJ2-5; D not resolved. In germline, CDR1 is DFQATT, CDR2 SNEGSKA (reference sequence). The V end was cut by 2 bases, the J end by 0 bases, with 1 base between. The CDR3 spans 11 residues. CDR3 sequence reads: CSARNQETQYF. The CDR3 DNA reads as TGCAGTGCTAGAAACCAAGAGACCCAGTACTTC.

This rearrangement joins TRBV10-3 to TRBJ2-1; TRBD1 matches at 7 bases. The junction had 13 bases not matched to a gene; V was cut back by 0 bases and J by 8 bases. Germline CDR1 is ENHRY and CDR2 is SYGVKD. This CDR3 has 17 amino acids. CDR3 DNA sequence: TGTGCCATCAGTGAGTCTTTCGGGACAGAGTTGGTTCATGAGCAGTTCTTC. It is translated as CAISESFGTELVHEQFF.

The CDR3, as DNA: TGTGCCAGCAGTCTTACGGATAATCAGCCCCAGCATTTT. Amino acid sequence: CASSLTDNQPQHF. The chain has TRBV27 and TRBJ1-5; no clear D gene. The CDR3 spans 13 residues. CDR1 and CDR2 (germline): MNHEY, SMNVEV (reference sequence). V was pared by 5 bases and J by 4 bases, with 9 bases between.

The chain carries TRBV2 and TRBJ1-6; D gene uncertain. V lost 9 bases, J lost 8 bases, and 14 bases lay in between. This CDR3 has 13 residues. Germline-derived CDR1 and CDR2 are SNHLY and FYNNEI. The CDR3 region has the DNA TGTGCCAGTTTTGAGGGCGGCTATTCACCCCTCCACTTT. This encodes CASFEGGYSPLHF.

The gene calls are TRBV28 and TRBJ2-4, with a tentative D call TRBD2 (5 bases). Between the trimmed V and J ends, which lost 1 base and 0 bases, there was a span of 10 bases. This CDR3 region has 16 residues. The germline gives CDR1 MDHEN, CDR2 SYDVKM. The CDR3 sequence: CASSLSGILAKNIQYF. As DNA, the CDR3 is TGTGCCAGCAGTTTATCGGGGATCTTAGCCAAAAACATTCAGTACTTC.

The chain is built from TRBV11-2 and TRBJ2-1, with D perhaps being TRBD1 or TRBD2 (5 bases each). CDR1 is SGHAT and CDR2 is FQNNGV in the germline V gene. V was shortened by 1 base and J by 2 bases, with 9 bases between the two germline ends. CDR3 length: 15 amino acids. This chain's CDR3 is CASSLVVGPYNEQFF. The CDR3 bases are TGTGCCAGCAGCTTAGTAGTGGGACCCTACAATGAGCAGTTCTTC.

This rearrangement joins TRBV10-3 to TRBJ1-2; 7 bases are a match to TRBD1. This CDR3 has 13 residues. With V trimmed by 7 bases and J by 6 bases, 8 bases remained unmatched. Germline V CDR1 and CDR2: ENHRY, SYGVKD. Here the CDR3 DNA reads TGTGCCATCACGCCAGGACAGGTTGATGGCTACACCTTC. Translating it yields CAITPGQVDGYTF.

The V and J genes are TRBV28 and TRBJ2-2; D not certain. Deletions cut 1 base from V and 5 bases from J, with 11 bases between. CDR1 and CDR2 (germline): MDHEN, SYDVKM. The CDR3 runs to 15 residues. The CDR3 loop is CASSLSTWSTGELFF. The CDR3 DNA reads TGTGCCAGCAGTTTATCTACTTGGTCTACCGGGGAGCTGTTTTTT.

The chain links TRBV2 to TRBJ2-3; no firm D call. Trimming took off 7 bases at V and 1 base at J, with 9 bases between the two ends. This CDR3 is built from 13 residues. Germline V gene lookup returns CDR1 SNHLY and CDR2 FYNNEI. The DNA for the CDR3 is TGTGCCAGCACGTCCAGCGGCACAGATACGCAGTATTTT. Translating gives CASTSSGTDTQYF. The whole variable domain, remainder taken from reference TRBV2 and TRBJ2-3, is EPEVTQTPSHQVTQMGQEVILRCVPISNHLYFYWYRQILGQKVEFLVSFYNNEISEKSEIFDDQFSVERPDGSNFTLKIRSTKLEDSAMYFCASTSSGTDTQYFGPGTRLTVL.

This chain joins TRBV19 and TRBJ2-7; possible D gene TRBD2, 6 bases. The germline V and J ends were trimmed by 2 bases and 8 bases, with 13 bases remaining between them. CDR1 and CDR2 (germline): LNHDA, SQIVND (reference sequence). The CDR3 covers 13 residues. The CDR3 DNA reads TGTGCCAGTAGTATAAGTACGGGGGAGCAGCAGTACTTC. As protein: CASSISTGEQQYF.

The chain couples TRBV15 to TRBJ2-1, with 8 bases aligning to TRBD2. V shed 0 bases, J shed 8 bases, and the junction held 9 bases outside the gene matches. Germline CDR1 reads LNHNV; CDR2 reads YYDKDF (reference sequence). CDR3 size: 16 residues. DNA for the CDR3: TGTGCCACCAGCAGAGAAGCGGTAGCGGGGTGGCATGAGCAGTTCTTC. Its protein is CATSREAVAGWHEQFF. The whole variable domain, filled in from reference TRBV15 and TRBJ2-1, reads DAMVIQNPRYQVTQFGKPVTLSCSQTLNHNVMYWYQQKSSQAPKLLFHYYDKDFNNEADTPDNFQSRRPNTSFCFLDIRSPGLGDTAMYLCATSREAVAGWHEQFFGPGTRLTVL.

The CDR3 loop reads CASSLGGLIRDEQYF. CDR3 bases: TGCGCCAGCAGCTTGGGGGGCCTTATTCGGGACGAGCAGTACTTC. The chain has TRBV5-1 and TRBJ2-7, with D tentatively TRBD1 (5 bases). Trimming stripped 0 bases from V and 5 bases from J, with 15 bases between. Germline V gives CDR1 SGHRS, CDR2 YFSETQ. The CDR3 is 15 residues long.

The J gene is TRBJ1-5, the V gene TRBV27; D is undetermined. The CDR3 runs 13 residues. V was pared by 3 bases and J by 6 bases, with 9 bases between. Per the germline V gene, CDR1 is MNHEY and CDR2 is SMNVEV (reference sequence). CDR3 residues: CASSFRGSQPQHF. The CDR3 DNA is TGTGCCAGCAGTTTTCGCGGGAGTCAGCCCCAGCATTTT.

The chain joins TRBV21-1 to TRBJ1-1; TRBD1, the table's D call, lacks a check against the DNA. TRBV21-1 is labeled a pseudogene. There are 15 residues in the CDR3. In nucleotides, the CDR3 is TGTGCCAGTAGGGACAGGGCTCTAATGAACACTGAAGCTTTCTTT. Translation: CASRDRALMNTEAFF.

The rearrangement uses TRBV18 and TRBJ1-5; weak D call: TRBD1 (5 bases). Germline loops: CDR1 KGHSH, CDR2 LQKENI. Trimming shortened V by 4 bases and J by 1 base, and 8 bases separated the two germline ends. There are 14 residues in the CDR3. The DNA of the CDR3 is TGTGCCAGCTCACTCAGGGCGAGCAATCAGCCCCAGCATTTT. It translates to CASSLRASNQPQHF.

V usage is TRBV5-1 and J usage is TRBJ2-5; a weak D match, TRBD2 (5 bases). Between the trimmed V and J ends, which lost 0 bases and 5 bases, there was a span of 14 bases. This CDR3 is built from 15 residues. Germline V gene data show CDR1 as SGHRS and CDR2 as YFSETQ. As DNA, the CDR3 is TGCGCCAGCAGCTTGGGGGCTAGTAGGGAGGAGACCCAGTACTTC. Protein: CASSLGASREETQYF.

The chain has TRBV30 and TRBJ1-5, with D unclear. The germline V and J ends were trimmed by 0 bases and 6 bases, with 12 bases remaining between them. Germline CDR1 is GTSNPN and CDR2 is SVGIG (reference sequence). CDR3 length equals 14 residues. CDR3 protein: CAWSVGPGGQPQHF. CDR3 in DNA: TGTGCCTGGAGTGTAGGCCCGGGCGGTCAGCCCCAGCATTTT.

The rearrangement joins TRBV7-8 to TRBJ2-1; a possible D gene is TRBD2 (6 bases). Germline lookup yields CDR1 SGHVS and CDR2 FQNEAQ. The CDR3 sequence is 21 residues long. Trimming removed 3 bases from V and 0 bases from J, with 27 bases in between. The CDR3 region is CASSFLLASSHAASSYNEQFF. The CDR3, as DNA: TGTGCCAGCAGCTTTTTGCTAGCGAGTTCCCATGCAGCAAGCTCCTACAATGAGCAGTTCTTC.

This rearrangement joins TRBV7-2 to TRBJ2-7; 8 nucleotides agree with TRBD2. Germline CDR1 SGHTA, CDR2 FQGNSA. There are 14 residues in the CDR3. Trimming cost V 6 bases and J 2 bases; bases outside gene matches: 6. The CDR3 region has the DNA TGTGCCAGCAGATCCACTAGCGGCCCCTACGAGCAGTACTTC. Amino acid sequence: CASRSTSGPYEQYF.